A single sample is the source of the 32 T cell receptor beta chains below, sequenced in a study of shared clonotypes between healthy human individuals. The assay was immunoSEQ multiplex PCR, and TCRdb's table has in-frame clones only and misses some. The sample shows hundreds of thousands of clones, about 85% of them seen only once. Sequences were obtained from PBMCs. The receptors were sampled from a woman in her forties in good health. Some clones in this sample may be carry-over from other donors' samples.

The V and J genes are TRBV5-1 and TRBJ2-2, with a possible D match to TRBD2 (5 bases). The CDR3 totals 16 residues. Germline V gives CDR1 SGHRS, CDR2 YFSETQ. V lost 6 bases and J 4 bases, leaving 19 bases between the germline ends. The CDR3 here is CASTPSQTSSTGELFF. The CDR3 region has the DNA TGCGCCAGCACCCCCTCTCAAACTAGTAGCACCGGGGAGCTGTTTTTT.

V usage is TRBV11-2 and J usage is TRBJ2-3; 12 nucleotides match TRBD2. Germline loops: CDR1 SGHAT, CDR2 FQNNGV. V gave up 0 bases and J gave up 1 base; unmatched junction bases: 2. This CDR3 has 17 amino acids. DNA for the CDR3: TGTGCCAGCAGCTTAGATCCTAGCGGGAGGGGCACAGATACGCAGTATTTT. Its protein product is CASSLDPSGRGTDTQYF.

For this clone: In the same sample, other DNA sequences code for this CDR3. The chain has TRBV5-1 and TRBJ1-1; perhaps TRBD1 as D (6 bases). In germline, CDR1 is SGHRS, CDR2 YFSETQ. The ends were cut back, 3 bases at V and 2 bases at J, with 8 bases in the middle. The CDR3 is 13 residues long. The CDR3 protein is CASSWTANTEAFF. The CDR3 DNA follows: TGCGCCAGCAGCTGGACAGCCAACACTGAAGCTTTCTTT.

J is TRBJ1-5 and V is TRBV9; 10 nucleotides line up with TRBD1. CDR3 length equals 15 residues. Germline V gene sequence: CDR1 SGDLS, CDR2 YYNGEE. The ends lost 4 bases at V and 3 bases at J; junction bases unmatched: 4. The CDR3 protein is CASSRTGGNNQPQHF. CDR3 DNA sequence: TGTGCCAGCAGCCGGACAGGGGGGAACAATCAGCCCCAGCATTTT.

This clone was seen a handful of times. The J gene is TRBJ1-3, the V gene TRBV10-1; TRBD1 might be the D (6 bases). V was shortened by 4 bases and J by 4 bases, with 14 bases between the two germline ends. CDR1 WNHNN and CDR2 SYGVQD come from the germline V gene (reference sequence). This CDR3 contains 15 residues. CDR3 sequence reads: CASSAGTMRGNTIYF. Here the CDR3 DNA reads TGCGCCAGCAGTGCGGGGACAATGCGGGGAAACACCATATATTTT.

This clone was observed a single time. The genes are TRBV2 and TRBJ2-1; D gene unclear. Per the germline V gene, CDR1 is SNHLY and CDR2 is FYNNEI. V gave up 7 bases and J gave up 5 bases, with 18 bases separating them. The CDR3 runs to 15 residues. CDR3 region: CASTDGGVSNNEQFF. In nucleotides, the CDR3 is TGTGCCAGCACCGACGGCGGAGTTAGCAACAATGAGCAGTTCTTC.

The genes are TRBV11-2 and TRBJ2-1; TRBD1 matches at 7 bases. The CDR3 extends over 13 amino acids. CDR1 is SGHAT and CDR2 is FQNNGV in the germline V gene. Unmatched junction bases numbered 7, after V lost 5 bases and J lost 9 bases. This CDR3 is CASSKDRLGEQFF. The CDR3 DNA reads as TGTGCCAGCAGCAAGGACAGGCTGGGTGAGCAGTTCTTC.

The chain couples TRBV5-1 to TRBJ2-1; D possibly corresponds to TRBD1 (6 bases). The CDR3 is 15 amino acids. Trimming cost V 4 bases and J 0 bases, with 11 bases left between them. Germline V lookup: CDR1 SGHRS, CDR2 YFSETQ. CDR3 in DNA: TGCGCCAGCAGCCCAGGGGACAACTCCTACAATGAGCAGTTCTTC. The encoded protein is CASSPGDNSYNEQFF.

The chain has TRBV11-2 and TRBJ1-6; D is unclear. Trimming removed 7 bases from V and 5 bases from J, with 15 bases in between. This CDR3 contains 15 residues. Germline CDR1 and CDR2: SGHAT and FQNNGV. The CDR3 DNA sequence: TGTGCCAGCAACCCTCGACTGGGAGATAATTCACCCCTCCACTTT. Residues: CASNPRLGDNSPLHF.

This clone appeared many times. The chain employs TRBV28 and TRBJ2-7, with D perhaps matching TRBD2 (6 bases). The CDR3 length is 15 residues. Trimming pared 5 bases from V and 2 bases from J, leaving 16 bases between. The V gene's germline CDR1 is MDHEN and CDR2 SYDVKM. The CDR3 loop reads CASSPHGLTTYEQYF. CDR3 sequence (DNA): TGTGCCAGCAGTCCCCATGGACTAACAACCTACGAGCAGTACTTC. Based on the CDR3 plus reference TRBV28 and TRBJ2-7, the full variable domain is DVKVTQSSRYLVKRTGEKVFLECVQDMDHENMFWYRQDPGLGLRLIYFSYDVKMKEKGDIPEGYSVSREKKERFSLILESASTNQTSMYLCASSPHGLTTYEQYFGPGTRLTVT.

The chain recombines TRBV9 with TRBJ1-3; D gene uncertain. CDR3 length equals 18 residues. Germline CDR1 reads SGDLS; CDR2 reads YYNGEE. V lost 4 bases and J 0 bases, leaving 20 bases between the germline ends. The CDR3 sequence is CASSLSPQNSFSGNTIYF. CDR3 sequence (DNA): TGTGCCAGCAGCCTCAGTCCCCAGAACAGCTTCTCTGGAAACACCATATATTTT.

This chain joins TRBV10-3 and TRBJ2-5; D might be TRBD2 (7 bases). The length of the CDR3 is 14 residues. V lost 10 bases to trimming and J lost 1 base, with 16 bases between them. The V gene's germline CDR1 is ENHRY and CDR2 SYGVKD. The CDR3 DNA is TGTGCCAGCAATAGGGGAGGGGGCCAAGAGACCCAGTACTTC. It yields the protein CASNRGGGQETQYF.

This rearrangement joins TRBV7-3 to TRBJ1-2; D possibly corresponds to TRBD1 (5 bases). Germline-derived CDR1 and CDR2 are SGHTA and FQGTGA. The CDR3 extends over 17 amino acids. The germline V and J ends were trimmed by 5 bases and 2 bases, with 21 bases remaining between them. CDR3 nucleotides: TGTGCCAGCAGCCCCGAGGCGGTAGTGGGGACGAACTATGGCTACACCTTC. Protein sequence: CASSPEAVVGTNYGYTF.

This chain links TRBV7-9 with TRBJ1-1; D not resolved. This CDR3 has 16 residues. V gave up 5 bases and J gave up 2 bases, with 18 bases separating them. Germline V CDR1 and CDR2: SEHNR, FQNEAQ (reference sequence). CDR3 amino acids: CASSLRTRGKNTEAFF. The CDR3 nucleotides read TGTGCCAGCAGCCTAAGGACTCGAGGGAAAAACACTGAAGCTTTCTTT. The variable domain in full, with the rest retrieved from reference TRBV7-9 and TRBJ1-1, is DTGVSQNPRHKITKRGQNVTFRCDPISEHNRLYWYRQTLGQGPEFLTYFQNEAQLEKSRLLSDRFSAERPKGSFSTLEIQRTEQGDSAMYLCASSLRTRGKNTEAFFGQGTRLTVV.

The J gene is TRBJ1-2, the V gene TRBV25-1; D might be TRBD1 (6 bases). The V and J ends lost 4 bases and 0 bases respectively, with 12 bases between them. The CDR3 length is 15 residues. Germline-derived CDR1 and CDR2 are MGHDK and SYGVNS. The CDR3 DNA reads as TGTGCCAGCAGTGTCTCGGGGGCCACTAACTATGGCTACACCTTC. It specifies CASSVSGATNYGYTF.

The gene calls are TRBV19 and TRBJ2-2; 11 nucleotides line up with TRBD2. CDR1 LNHDA and CDR2 SQIVND come from the germline V gene (reference sequence). The ends lost 8 bases at V and 0 bases at J; junction bases unmatched: 11. This CDR3 comprises 18 residues. CDR3 DNA: TGTGCCAGTCGACCGACTAGCGGGATACACTCGAACACCGGGGAGCTGTTTTTT. Amino acid sequence: CASRPTSGIHSNTGELFF. The full variable domain, rest sourced from reference TRBV19 and TRBJ2-2, is DGGITQSPKYLFRKEGQNVTLSCEQNLNHDAMYWYRQDPGQGLRLIYYSQIVNDFQKGDIAEGYSVSREKKESFPLTVTSAQKNPTAFYLCASRPTSGIHSNTGELFFGEGSRLTVL.

The chain uses TRBV10-1 and TRBJ2-7, with D tentatively TRBD1 (9 bases). Per germline, CDR1 WNHNN and CDR2 SYGVQD (reference sequence). V lost 9 bases, J lost 4 bases, and 16 bases lay in between. CDR3 length: 13 residues. The CDR3 DNA reads TGCGCCAGTAGCGGGACAGGGCGATACGAGCAGTACTTC. This translates into CASSGTGRYEQYF.

This clone showed up just a few times. V gene TRBV27 combines with J gene TRBJ2-7; maybe TRBD2 (6 bases). Germline V gives CDR1 MNHEY, CDR2 SMNVEV (reference sequence). Trimming removed 5 bases at V and 3 bases at J, with 26 bases between. CDR3 size: 18 residues. CDR3 sequence (DNA): TGTGCCAGCAGTCCAACCCATAAATGGGGGGAGAACGTCTACGAGCAGTACTTC. Residues: CASSPTHKWGENVYEQYF.

DNA for the CDR3: TGCAGCGTTGAAAAGCTCGACAGGGGCCGTTCTGAAGCTTTCTTT. Its protein product is CSVEKLDRGRSEAFF. The chain is built from TRBV29-1 and TRBJ1-1; TRBD1 matches 8 bases. J was trimmed by 6 bases and V by 2 bases; bases with no gene match: 11. Germline V CDR1 and CDR2: SQVTM, ANQGSEA. This CDR3 comprises 15 residues.

The chain joins TRBV4-1 to TRBJ2-2, with D maybe TRBD2 (5 bases). Germline V gene sequence: CDR1 MGHRA, CDR2 YSYEKL. CDR3 length equals 18 residues. V lost 1 base and J 0 bases, leaving 15 bases between the germline ends. CDR3 nucleotides: TGCGCCAGCAGCCAAGGCAACCGCGGGCGGGCGAACACCGGGGAGCTGTTTTTT. Protein product: CASSQGNRGRANTGELFF.

The chain employs TRBV7-9 and TRBJ2-1, with no clear D. The CDR3 covers 10 residues. V was trimmed by 9 bases and J by 5 bases, leaving 5 bases between them. The germline V gene encodes CDR1 SEHNR and CDR2 FQNEAQ (reference sequence). The CDR3 DNA follows: TGTGCCAGGGAAGACAATGAGCAGTTCTTC. Encoded protein: CAREDNEQFF.

The sample holds one count of this clone. The chain joins TRBV7-2 to TRBJ2-7, with 8 bases aligning to TRBD2. Trimming removed 5 bases from V and 0 bases from J; junction bases left unmatched: 6. Germline lookup yields CDR1 SGHTA and CDR2 FQGNSA. The length of the CDR3 is 15 residues. The CDR3 protein is CASSVSGKSSYEQYF. The DNA for the CDR3 is TGTGCCAGCAGCGTTAGCGGGAAAAGCTCCTACGAGCAGTACTTC.

V is TRBV28 and J is TRBJ1-5; 11 nucleotides agree with TRBD1. The length of the CDR3 is 16 residues. CDR1 is MDHEN, CDR2 SYDVKM, per germline. The V gene end was trimmed by 10 bases and the J gene end by 2 bases; junction bases not matched to a gene: 10. The CDR3 DNA sequence: TGTGCCACATGGGGACAGGGGGAACGTGGCAATCAGCCCCAGCATTTT. Protein sequence: CATWGQGERGNQPQHF.

The rearrangement joins TRBV28 to TRBJ2-5; TRBD1 aligns across 10 bases. Per germline, CDR1 MDHEN and CDR2 SYDVKM. The CDR3 is 15 residues long. The ends lost 5 bases at V and 5 bases at J; junction bases unmatched: 8. As DNA, the CDR3 is TGTGCCAGCAGTCAAAGACAGGGGGCATGGGAGACCCAGTACTTC. Amino acids: CASSQRQGAWETQYF.

The chain recombines TRBV4-1 with TRBJ2-7; no firm D call. Trimming cost V 3 bases and J 3 bases, with 12 bases left between them. CDR1 is MGHRA, CDR2 YSYEKL, per germline. The CDR3 has 14 residues. The CDR3, as DNA: TGCGCCAGCAGCCAGGTGGCTAGTTTCTACGAGCAGTACTTC. Its protein is CASSQVASFYEQYF.

The V call is TRBV9, the J call TRBJ1-5; 9 nucleotides line up with TRBD1. Trimming at V came to 0 bases and at J to 0 bases, leaving 10 bases not matched to a gene. The CDR3 spans 19 residues. CDR1 and CDR2 from the germline V gene are SGDLS and YYNGEE. CDR3 sequence reads: CASSVAPRDREHSNQPQHF. DNA of the CDR3: TGTGCCAGCAGCGTAGCCCCGCGGGACAGGGAACATAGCAATCAGCCCCAGCATTTT.

This chain joins TRBV19 and TRBJ2-7; D gene unclear. CDR1 LNHDA and CDR2 SQIVND come from the germline V gene (reference sequence). The CDR3 is 16 amino acids. V lost 5 bases to trimming and J lost 2 bases, with 19 bases between them. Here the CDR3 reads CASSPPWAAQTYEQYF. The CDR3 nucleotides are TGTGCCAGTAGTCCACCCTGGGCAGCCCAGACCTACGAGCAGTACTTC.

CDR3 amino acids: CASSRTIDRGGTEAFF. In DNA, the CDR3 is TGTGCCAGCAGTCGAACTATCGACAGGGGGGGAACTGAAGCTTTCTTT. The rearrangement uses TRBV27 and TRBJ1-1, with 9 positions matching TRBD1. Germline CDR1 reads MNHEY; CDR2 reads SMNVEV (reference sequence). V shed 5 bases and J 5 bases; nucleotides not matched to a gene: 12. CDR3 size: 16 residues.

In its sample, this clone was seen once. The chain combines TRBV2 with TRBJ2-2; 11 bases align to TRBD2. The CDR3 extends over 15 amino acids. CDR1 and CDR2 from the germline V gene are SNHLY and FYNNEI. V dropped 4 bases and J dropped 3; count of bases not matched to a gene: 1. The CDR3 reads CASSVLAGDTGELFF. The CDR3 DNA follows: TGTGCCAGCAGTGTACTAGCGGGAGACACCGGGGAGCTGTTTTTT.

The rearrangement links TRBV2 to TRBJ1-4; 7 bases align to TRBD1. The CDR3 totals 15 residues. The germline CDR1 and CDR2 sequences are SNHLY and FYNNEI. V trimming: 7 bases; J trimming: 0 bases; junction bases outside the gene matches: 5. The CDR3 protein is CASIIGTATNEKLFF. The CDR3 DNA reads TGTGCCAGCATTATAGGGACAGCAACTAATGAAAAACTGTTTTTT.

The rearrangement joins TRBV7-2 to TRBJ2-3, with TRBD2 matching 7 bases. With 5 bases clipped from V and 2 bases from J, the junction kept 7 bases outside the gene matches. Germline V gives CDR1 SGHTA, CDR2 FQGNSA. This CDR3 comprises 15 residues. CDR3 amino acids: CASSTLLAVTDTQYF. For the CDR3, the DNA is TGTGCCAGCAGCACGCTTCTAGCGGTCACAGATACGCAGTATTTT.

This chain connects TRBV2 to TRBJ1-3, with D hard to call. CDR3 length: 15 amino acids. Trimming pared 5 bases from V and 0 bases from J, leaving 11 bases between. Germline V gene lookup returns CDR1 SNHLY and CDR2 FYNNEI. The CDR3 DNA reads as TGTGCCAGCAGTTTAGAGGAGAGCTCTGGAAACACCATATATTTT. It is translated as CASSLEESSGNTIYF.